This T cell receptor (beta chain) was sequenced during a study of beta chain features in type 1 diabetes. What was sequenced were expressed TCRB transcripts, since all of the isolated RNA had been reverse transcribed. The assay was immunoSEQ multiplex PCR, and TCRdb's table has in-frame clones only and misses some. Of over 40,000 clones in the sample, about 51% were seen once. V lost 2 bases to trimming and J lost 4 bases; unmatched junction nucleotides: 3. Germline V lookup: CDR1 SGHNT, CDR2 YYREEE (reference sequence). This CDR3 comprises 14 residues. Study findings and constraints: TCRB repertoires of naive, central memory and Treg cells appeared more similar among patients than among healthy donors.

Concerning this clone itself: Its antigen is unknown.

Only one heparinised blood draw was taken per donor, and its volume averaged roughly 0.12 L. This clonotype was sampled from a woman aged 18-29 years in good health. The J gene is TRBJ2-5, the V gene TRBV5-4; the match to TRBD1 covers 9 bases. The sample taken for sequencing was Tregs from blood. CDR3 nucleotides: TGTGCCAGCAGCTTCCGACAGGGGGGAGAGACCCAGTACTTC. Protein product: CASSFRQGGETQYF. The full variable domain, in which reference TRBV5-4 and TRBJ2-5 provide the parts outside the CDR3, is ETGVTQSPTHLIKTRGQQVTLRCSSQSGHNTVSWYQQALGQGPQFIFQYYREEENGRGNFPPRFSGLQFPNYSSELNVNALELDDSALYLCASSFRQGGETQYFGPGTRLLVL.